A single sample gave rise to the 20 T cell receptor beta chains below, sequenced in a study of cytomegalovirus exposure and HLA in healthy donors. The PCR was carried out with 60 Vbeta primers and 13 Jbeta primers. Here immunoSEQ multiplex PCR was the method, and the copy in TCRdb shows in-frame clones only, minus some. The top ten hold 11% to 15% of the sample, which has 90,000 to 120,000 clones, about 75% seen once. The sequencing sample was made of PBMCs. These receptors all come from a male donor in good health and CMV-seropositive.

The J gene is TRBJ1-6, the V gene TRBV2; 9 bases agree with TRBD1. Unmatched junction bases numbered 4, after V lost 7 bases and J lost 6 bases. From germline, CDR1 is SNHLY and CDR2 FYNNEI. The CDR3 length is 14 residues. The CDR3 loop reads CASIPDRGNSPLHF. For the CDR3, the DNA is TGTGCCAGCATACCGGACAGGGGTAATTCACCCCTCCACTTT. The full variable domain, in which reference TRBV2 and TRBJ1-6 provide the parts outside the CDR3, is EPEVTQTPSHQVTQMGQEVILRCVPISNHLYFYWYRQILGQKVEFLVSFYNNEISEKSEIFDDQFSVERPDGSNFTLKIRSTKLEDSAMYFCASIPDRGNSPLHFGNGTRLTVT.

The chain uses TRBV30 and TRBJ2-7; 7 nucleotides align to TRBD1. CDR1 is GTSNPN, CDR2 SVGIG, per germline (reference sequence). The CDR3 is made up of 15 amino acids. After removal of 1 base from V and 3 bases from J, the junction contained 9 bases not matched to a gene. CDR3 region: CAWSATGRIFYEQYF. CDR3 DNA: TGTGCCTGGAGTGCGACAGGGCGAATTTTCTACGAGCAGTACTTC.

The V and J genes are TRBV5-1 and TRBJ2-1, with 9 bases identical to TRBD1. Germline values: CDR1 SGHRS, CDR2 YFSETQ. Trimming removed 4 bases from V and 0 bases from J; junction bases left unmatched: 5. CDR3 length: 16 residues. The CDR3 DNA sequence: TGCGCCAGCAGCCCACAGGGGGCTATCTCCTACAATGAGCAGTTCTTC. Its protein is CASSPQGAISYNEQFF.

Comment on this clone: In the same sample, other DNA sequences code for this CDR3. The rearrangement joins TRBV6-1 to TRBJ1-1, with a tentative D call TRBD1 (6 bases). V lost 4 bases and J lost 1, with 13 bases in between. Per germline, CDR1 MNHNS and CDR2 SASEGT. CDR3 length equals 15 residues. CDR3 amino acids: CASSGHIQGNTEAFF. CDR3 DNA: TGTGCCAGCAGTGGACACATACAGGGGAACACTGAAGCTTTCTTT.

This clone was detected only a few times. The gene calls are TRBV6-6 and TRBJ1-1; D gene unclear. Germline CDR1 reads MNHNY; CDR2 reads SVGAGI (reference sequence). The CDR3 totals 15 residues. V was pared by 5 bases and J by 1 base, with 14 bases between. In DNA form, the CDR3 reads TGTGCCAGCAGTCCCCGCTGGGAGGCGAACACTGAAGCTTTCTTT. Its translation: CASSPRWEANTEAFF.

The chain is built from TRBV7-3 and TRBJ2-7, with TRBD1 matching over 8 bases. Germline V gene sequence: CDR1 SGHTA, CDR2 FQGTGA. The length of the CDR3 is 15 residues. V trimming: 4 bases; J trimming: 2 bases; junction bases outside the gene matches: 7. The CDR3 spells CASSYTGTGTYEQYF. CDR3 nucleotide sequence: TGTGCCAGCAGCTACACCGGGACAGGAACCTACGAGCAGTACTTC.

V gene TRBV13 combines with J gene TRBJ1-1; D is possibly TRBD1 (5 bases). Germline CDR1 is PRHDT and CDR2 is FYEKMQ (reference sequence). V lost 0 bases and J lost 5, with 10 bases in between. This CDR3 has 14 amino acids. The CDR3 protein is CASSLGLTGTEAFF. CDR3 in DNA: TGTGCCAGCAGCTTAGGCCTTACAGGAACTGAAGCTTTCTTT.

This clone has only a few counts. V usage is TRBV6-1 and J usage is TRBJ1-2; D remains ambiguous. CDR3 size: 15 residues. Trimming left V 6 bases short and J 4 bases short, with 18 bases between. Germline assignment: CDR1 MNHNS and CDR2 SASEGT. The CDR3 region is CASSLDRSSGYGYTF. CDR3 DNA: TGTGCCAGCAGCCTAGACCGGTCAAGCGGCTATGGCTACACCTTC.

The chain joins TRBV7-2 to TRBJ1-1, with D tentatively TRBD1 (6 bases). CDR3 length: 17 residues. V was trimmed by 5 bases and J by 5 bases, leaving 24 bases between them. Germline CDR1 and CDR2: SGHTA and FQGNSA. CDR3 sequence reads: CASSPQGWGRGRTEAFF. The CDR3 nucleotides read TGTGCCAGCAGCCCCCAAGGATGGGGCAGGGGAAGGACTGAAGCTTTCTTT.

This chain joins TRBV7-6 and TRBJ2-7, with 9 positions matching TRBD2. J lost 0 bases, V lost 4 bases, and 13 bases had no gene match. This CDR3 has 18 amino acids. Germline CDR1 is SGHVS and CDR2 is FNYEAQ. CDR3 protein: CASSSGREGLAISYEQYF. CDR3 DNA sequence: TGTGCCAGCAGCTCGGGCCGAGAAGGACTAGCGATCTCCTACGAGCAGTACTTC.

The genes are TRBV5-4 and TRBJ1-2; D gene unclear. V lost 3 bases to trimming and J lost 4 bases, with 13 bases between them. CDR3 length equals 14 residues. CDR1 and CDR2 (germline): SGHNT, YYREEE (reference sequence). The CDR3 sequence: CASSSPGHLYGYTF. The CDR3 nucleotides are TGTGCCAGCAGCTCCCCCGGTCACCTCTATGGCTACACCTTC.

This chain joins TRBV19 and TRBJ2-7; 8 positions match TRBD2. Germline CDR1 reads LNHDA; CDR2 reads SQIVND (reference sequence). This CDR3 has 13 residues. The junction had 4 bases not matched to a gene; V was cut back by 6 bases and J by 3 bases. The CDR3, as DNA: TGTGCCAGTAGCCCGGGGGGGGGCTACGAGCAGTACTTC. Translation gives CASSPGGGYEQYF.

The gene calls are TRBV7-2 and TRBJ1-1; no definite D call. V lost 2 bases to trimming and J lost 1 base, with 8 bases between them. The germline gives CDR1 SGHTA, CDR2 FQGNSA. The CDR3 totals 14 residues. CDR3 region: CASSLNGRNTEAFF. As DNA, the CDR3 is TGTGCCAGCAGCTTAAATGGGAGGAACACTGAAGCTTTCTTT.

The rearrangement uses TRBV11-3 and TRBJ1-1; D uncertain. V lost 5 bases and J lost 0, with 16 bases in between. The CDR3 has 16 residues. Germline assignment: CDR1 SGHNT and CDR2 YENEEA. The CDR3 loop reads CASSRSAAFMNTEAFF. CDR3 bases: TGTGCCAGCAGCCGTTCGGCAGCGTTTATGAACACTGAAGCTTTCTTT.

This sequence joins TRBV5-1 and TRBJ1-4, with a possible D match to TRBD1 (5 bases). The CDR3 runs 14 residues. CDR1 and CDR2 from the germline V gene are SGHRS and YFSETQ. V was trimmed by 4 bases and J by 3 bases, leaving 10 bases between them. The CDR3 DNA follows: TGCGCCAGCAGCGCCTCAGGGTCTAATGAAAAACTGTTTTTT. Amino acids: CASSASGSNEKLFF. Full variable domain (missing parts from reference TRBV5-1 and TRBJ1-4): KAGVTQTPRYLIKTRGQQVTLSCSPISGHRSVSWYQQTPGQGLQFLFEYFSETQRNKGNFPGRFSGRQFSNSRSEMNVSTLELGDSALYLCASSASGSNEKLFFGSGTQLSVL.

This chain uses TRBV6-1 with TRBJ1-4, with TRBD1 as a possible D gene (5 bases). This CDR3 spans 14 amino acids. Trimming cost V 1 base and J 8 bases, with 11 bases left between them. The germline CDR1 and CDR2 sequences are MNHNS and SASEGT. CDR3 protein: CASSEGRAWEKLFF. The CDR3, as DNA: TGTGCCAGCAGTGAAGGCAGGGCGTGGGAAAAACTGTTTTTT.

This clone was seen a handful of times. The chain is built from TRBV2 and TRBJ1-4; weak D call: TRBD1 (6 bases). This CDR3 is 15 amino acids long. CDR1 and CDR2 from the germline V gene are SNHLY and FYNNEI. The V end lost 6 bases, the J end lost 3 bases, and 14 bases lay between the germline ends. CDR3 DNA sequence: TGTGCCAGCAGGACAAACAGGGCTTCTAATGAAAAACTGTTTTTT. This encodes CASRTNRASNEKLFF.

The chain combines TRBV7-3 with TRBJ2-7; 8 nucleotides align to TRBD2. The germline V gene has CDR1 SGHTA and CDR2 FQGTGA. Trimming cost V 3 bases and J 2 bases; bases outside gene matches: 6. There are 15 residues in the CDR3. For the CDR3, the DNA is TGTGCCAGCAGCTTTGGAGCGGGAGCACCCTACGAGCAGTACTTC. Translation: CASSFGAGAPYEQYF.

This rearrangement joins TRBV2 to TRBJ2-1; 11 bases map to TRBD2. The germline V gene encodes CDR1 SNHLY and CDR2 FYNNEI. Unmatched junction bases numbered 3, after V lost 7 bases and J lost 4 bases. CDR3 length: 14 residues. The CDR3 DNA sequence: TGTGCCAGCACAGGGACTAGCGGATACAATGAGCAGTTCTTC. It codes for CASTGTSGYNEQFF. Drawing the rest from reference TRBV2 and TRBJ2-1, the complete variable domain is EPEVTQTPSHQVTQMGQEVILRCVPISNHLYFYWYRQILGQKVEFLVSFYNNEISEKSEIFDDQFSVERPDGSNFTLKIRSTKLEDSAMYFCASTGTSGYNEQFFGPGTRLTVL.

This sequence joins TRBV11-3 and TRBJ1-1; 7 bases map to TRBD1. The germline V gene has CDR1 SGHNT and CDR2 YENEEA. The CDR3 contains 12 residues. J lost 11 bases, V lost 3 bases, and 6 bases had no gene match. The CDR3 here is CASSLRQGGAFF. The DNA of the CDR3 is TGTGCCAGCAGCTTGAGACAGGGCGGTGCTTTCTTT.